This entry is about one T cell receptor (beta chain). The sample originates from a study of blood T cell repertoires in COVID-19. On the study more broadly: Sites in the United States, Italy and Spain provided acute and convalescent COVID-19 samples. PBMCs, B-cell-depleted T cells, or T cells were the source of the cDNA or gDNA that made up the material.

This CDR3 spans 14 amino acids. Germline CDR1 is LNHDA and CDR2 is SQIVND (reference sequence). The V end lost 5 bases, the J end lost 6 bases, and 14 bases lay between the germline ends. Under the authors' procedure: By means of reference gene primer amplification, nucleated cell counts were estimated. Repertoires were generated with immunoSEQ multiplex PCR, while TCRdb's copy carries only in-frame clones and drops some. The D gene and trimming were derived from the DNA, and the V and J assignments and clone size from that table. The data hold 250,000 to 300,000 clones, with about 85% observed a single time.

The TCR originated in a man between 18 and 35 years old with active or convalescent COVID-19. The specimen was peripheral blood. This chain links TRBV19 with TRBJ1-5; a weak D match, TRBD1 (5 bases). CDR3 DNA: TGTGCCAGTAGTTTATGGGGCCAGAGTCAGCCCCAGCATTTT. Translating gives CASSLWGQSQPQHF.